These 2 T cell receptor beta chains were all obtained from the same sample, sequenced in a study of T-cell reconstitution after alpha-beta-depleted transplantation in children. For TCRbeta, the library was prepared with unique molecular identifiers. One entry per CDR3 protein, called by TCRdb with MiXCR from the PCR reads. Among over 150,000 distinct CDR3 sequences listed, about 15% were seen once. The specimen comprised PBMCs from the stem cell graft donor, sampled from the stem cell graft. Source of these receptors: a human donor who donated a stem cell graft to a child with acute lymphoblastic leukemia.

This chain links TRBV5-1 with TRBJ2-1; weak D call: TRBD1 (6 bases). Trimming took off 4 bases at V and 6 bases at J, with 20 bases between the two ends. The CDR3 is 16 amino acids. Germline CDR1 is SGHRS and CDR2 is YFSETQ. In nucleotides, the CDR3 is TGCGCCAGCAGCGCTGGAGTGGGGGCCCCGGGCAATGAGCAGTTCTTC. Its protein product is CASSAGVGAPGNEQFF.

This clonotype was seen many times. The CDR3 is CASSQTRNEQFF. The DNA for the CDR3 is TGCGCCAGCAGCCAGACTAGGAATGAGCAGTTCTTC. The genes are TRBV5-1 and TRBJ2-1; TRBD2 might be the D (6 bases). V was clipped by 4 bases and J by 7 bases, with 9 bases between them. Germline CDR1 is SGHRS and CDR2 is YFSETQ. This CDR3 region has 12 residues.